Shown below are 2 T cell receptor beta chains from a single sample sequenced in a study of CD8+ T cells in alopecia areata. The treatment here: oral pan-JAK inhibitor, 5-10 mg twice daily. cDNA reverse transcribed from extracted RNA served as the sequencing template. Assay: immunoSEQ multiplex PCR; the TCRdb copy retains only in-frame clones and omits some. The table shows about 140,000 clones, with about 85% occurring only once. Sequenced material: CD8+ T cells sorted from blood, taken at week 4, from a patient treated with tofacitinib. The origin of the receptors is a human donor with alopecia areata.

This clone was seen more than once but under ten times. The CDR3 protein is CSVVGRDNNEQFF. The CDR3 region has the DNA TGCAGCGTTGTAGGCAGGGACAACAATGAGCAGTTCTTC. J is TRBJ2-1 and V is TRBV29-1, with D perhaps TRBD1 (6 bases). This CDR3 spans 13 amino acids. V was clipped by 4 bases and J by 5 bases, with 12 bases between them. Germline V lookup: CDR1 SQVTM, CDR2 ANQGSEA.

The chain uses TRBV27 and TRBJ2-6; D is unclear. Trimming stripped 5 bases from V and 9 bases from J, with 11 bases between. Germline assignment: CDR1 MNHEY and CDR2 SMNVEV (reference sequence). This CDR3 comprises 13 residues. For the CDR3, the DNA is TGTGCCAGCAGTCCAGACCTAAACAACGTCCTGACTTTC. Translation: CASSPDLNNVLTF.